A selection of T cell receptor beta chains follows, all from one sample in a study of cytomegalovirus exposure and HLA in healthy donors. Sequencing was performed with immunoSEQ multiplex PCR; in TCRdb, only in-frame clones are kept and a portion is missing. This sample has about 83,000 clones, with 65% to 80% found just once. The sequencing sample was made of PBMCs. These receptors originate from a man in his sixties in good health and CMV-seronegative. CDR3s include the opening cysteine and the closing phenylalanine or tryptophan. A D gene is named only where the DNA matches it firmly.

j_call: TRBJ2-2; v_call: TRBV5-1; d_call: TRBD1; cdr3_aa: CASSSGQANTGELFF
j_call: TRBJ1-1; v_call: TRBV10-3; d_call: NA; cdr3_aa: CAISEALGDTEAFF
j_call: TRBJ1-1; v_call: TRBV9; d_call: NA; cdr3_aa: CASSVLSDTEAFF
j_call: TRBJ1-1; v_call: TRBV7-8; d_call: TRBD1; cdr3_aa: CASSYRGPLNTEAFF
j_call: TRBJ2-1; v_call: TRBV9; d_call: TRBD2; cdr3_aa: CAGSVGTSGGADNEQFF
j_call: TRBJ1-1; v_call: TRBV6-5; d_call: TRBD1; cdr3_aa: CASSYHSGTGNTEAFF
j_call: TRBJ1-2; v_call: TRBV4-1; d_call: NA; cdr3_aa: CASSAQIDNQYGYTF
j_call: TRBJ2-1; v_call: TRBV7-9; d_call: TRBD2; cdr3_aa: CSSSWTSGGPSYNEQFF
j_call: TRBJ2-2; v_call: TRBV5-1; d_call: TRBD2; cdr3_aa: CASSLALAANTGELFF
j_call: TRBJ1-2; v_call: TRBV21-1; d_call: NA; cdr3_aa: CASSKDRAGDGYTF
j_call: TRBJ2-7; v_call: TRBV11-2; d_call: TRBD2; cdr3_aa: CASSLGASGGYEQYF
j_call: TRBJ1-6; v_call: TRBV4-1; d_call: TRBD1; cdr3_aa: CASSQVGQGGSPLHF
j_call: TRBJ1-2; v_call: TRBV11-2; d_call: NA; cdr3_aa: CASGSRPPGDGYTF
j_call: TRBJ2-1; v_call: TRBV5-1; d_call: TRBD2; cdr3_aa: CASSLQLAGEEQFF
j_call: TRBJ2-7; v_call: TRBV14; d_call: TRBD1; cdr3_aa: CASSQALTGWQYF
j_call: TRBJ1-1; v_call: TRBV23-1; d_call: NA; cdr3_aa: CASSPHRVGTEAFF
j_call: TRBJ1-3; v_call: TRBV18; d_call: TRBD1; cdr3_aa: CASSPGTGFSGNTIYF
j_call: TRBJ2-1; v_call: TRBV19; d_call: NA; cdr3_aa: CASSAPLGPYGFYNEQFF
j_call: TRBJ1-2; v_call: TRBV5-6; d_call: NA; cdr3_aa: CASSLGVSGYGYTF
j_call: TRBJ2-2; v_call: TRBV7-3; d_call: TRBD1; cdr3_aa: CASSPQGVYDTGELFF
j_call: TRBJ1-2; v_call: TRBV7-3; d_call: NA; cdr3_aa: CASGGGAGSGYTF
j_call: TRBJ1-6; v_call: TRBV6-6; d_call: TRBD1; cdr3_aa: CASNRDRPFPLHF
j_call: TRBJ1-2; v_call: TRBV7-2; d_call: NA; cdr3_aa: CASSLGPGYGYTF
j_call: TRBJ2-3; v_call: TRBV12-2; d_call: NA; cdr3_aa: CASRSPRDYINTQYF